Listed below are T cell receptor beta chains from one sample, sequenced in a study of T cells in Graves' hyperthyroidism and ophthalmopathy. TCRdb used MiXCR to reprocess the multiplex PCR reads, holding one entry per CDR3 protein. The table includes about 760,000 distinct CDR3 sequences, approximately 40% detected once. Sequencing was carried out using blood. These receptors were obtained from a woman between 40 and 55 years old with Graves' hyperthyroidism. Both conserved end residues are part of each CDR3. D genes are given only for firm matches. Where a row states a size, it is once, few, many or the class of an expanded clone; other rows omit it.

cdr3_length clone_size d_call j_call v_call cdr3_nt cdr3_aa
14 many TRBD1 TRBJ1-1 TRBV10-3 TGTGCCATAGGGACAGCAGACATGAACACTGAAGCTTTCTTT CAIGTADMNTEAFF
14 - - TRBJ1-2 TRBV3-1 TGTGCCAGCAGCCAAGTCTCGGTCGGCTATGGCTACACCTTC CASSQVSVGYGYTF
13 once - TRBJ2-2 TRBV10-3 TGTGCCATCAGCTCCGGCCAAGAGGGGGAGCTGTTTTTT CAISSGQEGELFF
14 many - TRBJ1-2 TRBV5-1 TGCGCCAGCAGCTTGGAGGGGCAGGACTATGGCTACACCTTC CASSLEGQDYGYTF
15 many TRBD1 TRBJ2-7 TRBV24-1 TGTGCCACCAGTGATCCGGGACAGGGAACCTACGAGCAGTACTTC CATSDPGQGTYEQYF
13 - - TRBJ2-7 TRBV7-2 TGTGCCAGCAGCCCAGAGAACACCTACGAGCAGTACTTC CASSPENTYEQYF
15 many - TRBJ1-5 TRBV7-7 TGTGCTAGCAGCTTAGTGGGGGCAGGATATCAGCCCCAGCATTTT CASSLVGAGYQPQHF
15 few TRBD2 TRBJ2-7 TRBV7-9 TGTGCCAGCAGCCCCCCGGGACTAAAACTGTACGAGCAGTACTTC CASSPPGLKLYEQYF
15 many TRBD1 TRBJ1-1 TRBV15 TGTGCCACCAGCAGGTCAGGGGGCATGAACACTGAAGCTTTCTTT CATSRSGGMNTEAFF
14 - TRBD2 TRBJ2-7 TRBV10-1 TGCGCCAGCAGAGATCTAGCGGGATCGTACGAGCAGTACTTC CASRDLAGSYEQYF
17 - TRBD2 TRBJ2-7 TRBV10-3 TGTGCCAGCAGGAACCACAGGGCTAGCGGGTATCCCTACGAGCAGTACTTC CASRNHRASGYPYEQYF
17 - TRBD1 TRBJ1-3 TRBV10-3 TGTGCCATCAGGGGACAGGGGAGTCCTCTCTCTGGAAACACCATATATTTT CAIRGQGSPLSGNTIYF
14 few - TRBJ1-3 TRBV12-3/TRBV12-4 TGTGCCAGCAGTTTAGCCGTCGCCGGAAACACCATATATTTT CASSLAVAGNTIYF
14 few - TRBJ2-2 TRBV7-2 TGTGCCAGCAGCTTAGAACCCGAGGCCGGGGAGCTGTTTTTT CASSLEPEAGELFF
13 many - TRBJ1-1 TRBV19 TGTGCCAGTAGTTGGGCAGGTAACACTGAAGCTTTCTTT CASSWAGNTEAFF
13 many - TRBJ1-2 TRBV12-3/TRBV12-4 TGTGCCAGCAGTTTGGTCCGCTGGAGAGGCTACACCTTC CASSLVRWRGYTF
12 - - TRBJ2-1 TRBV29-1 TGCGGCGTTGCGGGACAGCAAGAGACCCAGTTCTTC CGVAGQQETQFF
16 many - TRBJ2-2 TRBV7-7 TGTGCTAGCAGCCCCGTACTGGGCGGGGACACCGGGGAGCTGTTTTTT CASSPVLGGDTGELFF
12 - - TRBJ1-3 TRBV7-9 TGTGCCAGCAGCTCATTCGGGAACACCATATATTTT CASSSFGNTIYF
14 - - TRBJ1-1 TRBV7-9 TGTGCCAGCACCCGGGGACGGACTAACACTGAAGCTTTCTTT CASTRGRTNTEAFF
16 many TRBD1 TRBJ1-1 TRBV6-5 TGTGCCAGCAGCCAGGGATCGACAGGGGCGGACACTGAAGCTTTCTTT CASSQGSTGADTEAFF
16 many TRBD2 TRBJ2-7 TRBV10-1 TGCGCCAGCAGTGAAGGGCTAGCGGGCCAATTCGGAGAGCAGTACTTC CASSEGLAGQFGEQYF
16 few TRBD1 TRBJ2-2 TRBV7-6 TGTGCCAGCAGTTATACAGGGGTGGGGAACACCGGGGAGCTGTTTTTT CASSYTGVGNTGELFF
11 - TRBD1 TRBJ1-2 TRBV20-1 TGCAGTGCTGGGACAGGGTATGGCTACACCTTC CSAGTGYGYTF
15 few - TRBJ1-2 TRBV3-1 TGTGCCAGCAGCCAAGGTGGGGGCGCGGGGCATGGCTACACCTTC CASSQGGGAGHGYTF
14 - TRBD1 TRBJ1-1 TRBV28 TGTGCCAGCTGGCACGACAGGGTAGACACTGAAGCTTTCTTT CASWHDRVDTEAFF
16 - - TRBJ2-7 TRBV11-2 TGTGCCAGCAGCCCGGTTCAGGGCCGGGCGATTTACGAGCAGTACTTC CASSPVQGRAIYEQYF